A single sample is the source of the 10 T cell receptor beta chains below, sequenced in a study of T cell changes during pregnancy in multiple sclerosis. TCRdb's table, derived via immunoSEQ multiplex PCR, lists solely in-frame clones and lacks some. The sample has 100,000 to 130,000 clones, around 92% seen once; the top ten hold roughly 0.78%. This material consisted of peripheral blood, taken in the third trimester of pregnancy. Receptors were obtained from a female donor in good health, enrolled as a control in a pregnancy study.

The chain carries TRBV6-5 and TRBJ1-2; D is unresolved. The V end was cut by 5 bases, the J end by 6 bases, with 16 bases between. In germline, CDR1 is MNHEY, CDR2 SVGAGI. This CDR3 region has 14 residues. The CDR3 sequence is CASSQSARVNGYTF. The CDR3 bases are TGTGCCAGCAGTCAATCGGCGCGGGTAAATGGCTACACCTTC.

CDR3 nucleotide sequence: TGTGCCAGTAGTATCGGTGACAGAGTTGCTTTCTTT. Its translation is CASSIGDRVAFF. The gene calls are TRBV19 and TRBJ1-1, with D perhaps TRBD1 (5 bases). Trimming stripped 3 bases from V and 11 bases from J, with 13 bases between. Germline values: CDR1 LNHDA, CDR2 SQIVND (reference sequence). The CDR3 is 12 residues long.

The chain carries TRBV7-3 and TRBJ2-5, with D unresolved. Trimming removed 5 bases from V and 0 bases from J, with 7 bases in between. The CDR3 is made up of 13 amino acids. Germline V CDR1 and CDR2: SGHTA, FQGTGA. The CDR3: CASSLDHQETQYF. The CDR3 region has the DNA TGTGCCAGCAGCCTAGACCACCAAGAGACCCAGTACTTC.

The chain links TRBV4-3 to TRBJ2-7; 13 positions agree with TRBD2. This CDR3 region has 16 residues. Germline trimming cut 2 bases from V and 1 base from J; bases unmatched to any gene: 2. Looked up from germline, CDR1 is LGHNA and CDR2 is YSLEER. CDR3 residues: CASSQSGLAGSYEQYF. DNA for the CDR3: TGCGCCAGCAGCCAATCGGGACTAGCGGGATCCTACGAGCAGTACTTC.

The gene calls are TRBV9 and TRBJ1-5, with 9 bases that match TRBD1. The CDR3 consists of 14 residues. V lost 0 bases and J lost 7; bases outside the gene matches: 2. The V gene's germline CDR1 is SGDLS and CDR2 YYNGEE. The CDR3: CASSVDRGPQPQHF. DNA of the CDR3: TGTGCCAGCAGCGTAGACAGGGGGCCACAGCCCCAGCATTTT.

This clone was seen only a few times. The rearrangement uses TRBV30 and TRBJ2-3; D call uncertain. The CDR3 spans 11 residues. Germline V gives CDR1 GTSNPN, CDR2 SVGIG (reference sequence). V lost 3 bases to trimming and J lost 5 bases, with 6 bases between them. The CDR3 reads CAWSTGDTQYF. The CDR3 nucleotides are TGTGCCTGGAGCACGGGAGATACGCAGTATTTT.

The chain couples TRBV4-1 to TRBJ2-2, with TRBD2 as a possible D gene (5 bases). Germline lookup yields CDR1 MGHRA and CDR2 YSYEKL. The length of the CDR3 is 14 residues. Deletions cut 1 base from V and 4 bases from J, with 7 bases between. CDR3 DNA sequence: TGCGCCAGCAGCCAAGGGACTGCCACCGGGGAGCTGTTTTTT. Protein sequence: CASSQGTATGELFF.

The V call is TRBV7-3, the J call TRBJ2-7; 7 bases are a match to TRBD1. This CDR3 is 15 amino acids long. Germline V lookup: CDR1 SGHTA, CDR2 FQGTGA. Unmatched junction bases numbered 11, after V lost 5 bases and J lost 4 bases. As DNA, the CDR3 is TGTGCCAGCAGCCGTAAGACAGGGCGGTTTTACGAGCAGTACTTC. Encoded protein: CASSRKTGRFYEQYF.

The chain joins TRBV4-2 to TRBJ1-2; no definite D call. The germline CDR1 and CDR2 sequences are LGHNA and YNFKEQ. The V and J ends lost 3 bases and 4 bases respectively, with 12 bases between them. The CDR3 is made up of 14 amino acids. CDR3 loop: CASSQDRTAYGYTF. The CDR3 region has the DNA TGTGCCAGCAGCCAGGATCGCACAGCCTATGGCTACACCTTC.

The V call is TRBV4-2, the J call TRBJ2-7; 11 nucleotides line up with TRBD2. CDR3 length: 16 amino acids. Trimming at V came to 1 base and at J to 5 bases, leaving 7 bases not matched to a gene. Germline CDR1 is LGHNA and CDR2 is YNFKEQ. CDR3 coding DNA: TGTGCCAGCAGCCAAGCATTCGTTAGCGGGGGGGACGAGCAGTACTTC. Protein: CASSQAFVSGGDEQYF.